The 31 T cell receptor beta chains in this list originate from one sample, sequenced in a study of T cell repertoires in cytomegalovirus infection. From the reads, TCRdb called clonotypes with MiXCR, one entry per CDR3 protein. The sample shows about 240,000 distinct CDR3 sequences, over 9% of them seen only once. The sequencing sample was made of PBMCs. These receptor sequences come from a human donor in good health (CMV status not recorded). Some clones in this sample may be carry-over from other donors' samples.

This clonotype has ten or more counts. V and J are TRBV7-2 and TRBJ2-7; 15 nucleotides line up with TRBD2. Germline V CDR1 and CDR2: SGHTA, FQGNSA. The CDR3 runs 16 residues. The junction had 9 bases not matched to a gene; V was cut back by 5 bases and J by 7 bases. CDR3 protein: CASSQGLAGGPGEQYF. CDR3 sequence (DNA): TGTGCCAGCAGCCAAGGACTAGCGGGAGGGCCGGGTGAGCAGTACTTC.

This clonotype came up many times. The chain couples TRBV6-5 to TRBJ1-2, with a tentative D call TRBD1 (6 bases). Trimming cost V 0 bases and J 6 bases, with 14 bases left between them. CDR3 length equals 15 residues. Per germline, CDR1 MNHEY and CDR2 SVGAGI. DNA for the CDR3: TGTGCCAGCAGTTACTCGGGAGGAGGGGGACATGGCTACACCTTC. Translated: CASSYSGGGGHGYTF.

The V gene is TRBV7-9, the J gene TRBJ2-5; 7 bases fit TRBD2. Germline lookup yields CDR1 SEHNR and CDR2 FQNEAQ (reference sequence). The ends lost 5 bases at V and 1 base at J; junction bases unmatched: 10. The CDR3 contains 16 residues. In DNA form, the CDR3 reads TGTGCCAGCAGCCCCTCCGGGCTAGCGGTCCAAGAGACCCAGTACTTC. Amino acids: CASSPSGLAVQETQYF.

The chain couples TRBV5-1 to TRBJ2-5; no definite D call. Deletions cut 0 bases from V and 1 base from J, with 10 bases between. Germline V gene sequence: CDR1 SGHRS, CDR2 YFSETQ. This CDR3 has 15 residues. DNA for the CDR3: TGCGCCAGCAGCTTGGCCAGGATTAGCCAAGAGACCCAGTACTTC. It specifies CASSLARISQETQYF.

In its sample, this clonotype was seen many times. Written as DNA, the CDR3 is TGTGCCAGCAGCTCAACACAGGGGGCCTACGAGCAGTACTTC. Encoded protein: CASSSTQGAYEQYF. The gene calls are TRBV7-2 and TRBJ2-7; 8 bases are shared with TRBD1. The CDR3 covers 14 residues. Germline V gives CDR1 SGHTA, CDR2 FQGNSA. J gave up 2 bases and V 4 bases, and 4 bases lay outside the gene matches.

As regards this clonotype: At one end the junction does not follow the germline gene, possibly because of a read error. J is TRBJ1-2 and V is TRBV7-2; TRBD1 matches 12 bases. Germline-derived CDR1 and CDR2 are SGHTA and FQGNSA. CDR3 length equals 17 residues. CDR3 nucleotide sequence: TGTGCCATCAGCTTCAGCCCGGGACAGGGGGCGAAATATGGCTACACCTTC. Translation gives CAISFSPGQGAKYGYTF.

This clonotype came up many times. The rearrangement links TRBV7-8 to TRBJ1-5; tentatively, D is TRBD1 (6 bases). Germline values: CDR1 SGHVS, CDR2 FQNEAQ. With 5 bases removed from V and 6 bases from J, the gap between germline ends came to 17 bases. The CDR3 extends over 15 amino acids. CDR3 DNA: TGTGCCAGCAGCACCAGTACAGGGTTGGCTCAGCCCCAGCATTTT. It specifies CASSTSTGLAQPQHF.

This clonotype was picked up one time. The chain couples TRBV7-2 to TRBJ2-5; either TRBD1 or TRBD2 may supply D (6 bases each). The germline gives CDR1 SGHTA, CDR2 FQGNSA. The V gene lost 5 bases and the J gene lost 0 bases, with 10 bases spanning the gap. This CDR3 is 14 amino acids long. In DNA, the CDR3 is TGTGCCAGCAGCGGAGGGGGATACCAAGAGACCCAGTACTTC. Amino acids: CASSGGGYQETQYF. Drawing the rest from reference TRBV7-2 and TRBJ2-5, the complete variable domain is GAGVSQSPSNKVTEKGKDVELRCDPISGHTALYWYRQSLGQGLEFLIYFQGNSAPDKSGLPSDRFSAERTGGSVSTLTIQRTQQEDSAVYLCASSGGGYQETQYFGPGTRLLVL.

This clonotype was picked up a small number of times. V and J are TRBV20-1 and TRBJ2-1, with D maybe TRBD1 (8 bases). The CDR3 extends over 15 amino acids. V was trimmed by 5 bases and J by 3 bases, leaving 17 bases between them. Germline V CDR1 and CDR2: DFQATT, SNEGSKA (reference sequence). CDR3 sequence (DNA): TGCAGTGCTCGAAGGACAGGGACTATCTACAATGAGCAGTTCTTC. This translates into CSARRTGTIYNEQFF.

This clonotype was seen at least ten times. V usage is TRBV6-1 and J usage is TRBJ1-2; D gene unclear. The CDR3 has 13 residues. Germline V gives CDR1 MNHNS, CDR2 SASEGT. V lost 2 bases to trimming and J lost 8 bases, with 12 bases between them. The CDR3 here is CASSEPGMTGYTF. The CDR3 nucleotides are TGTGCCAGCAGTGAACCAGGAATGACGGGCTACACCTTC.

This clonotype was seen at least ten times. J is TRBJ1-2 and V is TRBV28; a possible D gene is TRBD1 (6 bases). V gave up 8 bases and J gave up 4 bases, with 14 bases separating them. CDR1 is MDHEN and CDR2 is SYDVKM in the germline V gene. The CDR3 totals 13 residues. The CDR3 region is CASSKGGAYGYTF. The CDR3 bases are TGTGCCAGCTCAAAAGGGGGGGCCTATGGCTACACCTTC.

This clonotype was found many times. This rearrangement joins TRBV7-2 to TRBJ1-3, with no clear D. The germline V and J ends were trimmed by 1 base and 5 bases, with 12 bases remaining between them. Per the germline V gene, CDR1 is SGHTA and CDR2 is FQGNSA. This CDR3 spans 15 amino acids. CDR3 loop: CASSLDVGTRNTIYF. The CDR3 coding sequence is TGTGCCAGCAGCTTAGATGTGGGTACTAGAAACACCATATATTTT.

This clonotype was observed many times. V gene TRBV20-1 combines with J gene TRBJ2-1; D is undetermined. Trimming took off 0 bases at V and 0 bases at J, with 15 bases between the two ends. Looked up from germline, CDR1 is DFQATT and CDR2 is SNEGSKA (reference sequence). The CDR3 has 17 residues. Here the CDR3 reads CSAREGVVRSSYNEQFF. Written as DNA, the CDR3 is TGCAGTGCTAGAGAAGGAGTAGTCCGGAGCTCCTACAATGAGCAGTTCTTC.

In regard to this clonotype: This may be a read error, as it is one base from a much larger clone. The chain carries TRBV7-2 and TRBJ2-5, with D unclear. The germline CDR1 and CDR2 sequences are SGHTA and FQGNSA. CDR3 length: 12 residues. The DNA of the CDR3 is TGTGCCAGCAGTCGTAATTTGGAGACCCAGGACTTC. Its translation is CASSRNLETQDF.

This clonotype was picked up a small number of times. The rearrangement links TRBV28 to TRBJ2-6, with 10 bases lining up with TRBD2. Germline CDR1 MDHEN, CDR2 SYDVKM. V lost 6 bases, J lost 3 bases, and 14 bases stayed unmatched. The CDR3 has 19 amino acids. This chain's CDR3 is CASRPLEREGRHGANVLTF. The CDR3 nucleotides are TGTGCCAGCAGGCCCCTGGAGCGGGAGGGCCGTCATGGGGCCAACGTCCTGACTTTC. Together with reference TRBV28 and TRBJ2-6, the CDR3 gives the full variable domain: DVKVTQSSRYLVKRTGEKVFLECVQDMDHENMFWYRQDPGLGLRLIYFSYDVKMKEKGDIPEGYSVSREKKERFSLILESASTNQTSMYLCASRPLEREGRHGANVLTFGAGSRLTVL.

This clonotype was recorded many times. The chain uses TRBV5-4 and TRBJ2-3; no definite D call. The germline gives CDR1 SGHNT, CDR2 YYREEE (reference sequence). Between the trimmed V and J ends, which lost 5 bases and 3 bases, there was a span of 16 bases. The CDR3 is 15 amino acids. CDR3 residues: CASRSGVSGTDTQYF. The CDR3 DNA reads as TGTGCCAGCAGGTCGGGTGTCTCTGGGACAGATACGCAGTATTTT. Full variable domain (outside the CDR3, taken from reference TRBV5-4 and TRBJ2-3): ETGVTQSPTHLIKTRGQQVTLRCSSQSGHNTVSWYQQALGQGPQFIFQYYREEENGRGNFPPRFSGLQFPNYSSELNVNALELDDSALYLCASRSGVSGTDTQYFGPGTRLTVL.

This clonotype was recorded many times. The chain couples TRBV6-5 to TRBJ1-2, with TRBD1 as a possible D gene (5 bases). This CDR3 region has 16 residues. The germline V gene encodes CDR1 MNHEY and CDR2 SVGAGI. Trimming removed 2 bases from V and 8 bases from J, with 21 bases in between. CDR3 nucleotides: TGTGCCAGCAGTTACGATAGTCGAAATGGGAGGGGCGGCTACACCTTC. Its protein product is CASSYDSRNGRGGYTF.

Within the sample, this clonotype is medium-sized. The rearrangement uses TRBV7-2 and TRBJ2-3, with D tentatively TRBD1 or TRBD2 (5 bases each). The ends were cut back, 5 bases at V and 0 bases at J, with 6 bases in the middle. Germline V gene lookup returns CDR1 SGHTA and CDR2 FQGNSA. The CDR3 length is 13 residues. As DNA, the CDR3 is TGTGCCAGCAGCCGGGACAGCACAGATACGCAGTATTTT. This gives the protein CASSRDSTDTQYF.

This clonotype appeared a few times. CDR3 nucleotide sequence: TGCAGTGCTTCTAGAGGGAGCTTCTACAATGAGCAGTTCTTC. This codes for CSASRGSFYNEQFF. V gene TRBV20-1 combines with J gene TRBJ2-1; TRBD2 might be the D (5 bases). Germline CDR1 reads DFQATT; CDR2 reads SNEGSKA (reference sequence). V was shortened by 5 bases and J by 3 bases, with 14 bases between the two germline ends. The CDR3 has 14 residues.

The chain carries TRBV6-6 and TRBJ2-3; D might be TRBD1 or TRBD2, each matching 6 bases. The CDR3 spans 15 residues. Per germline, CDR1 MNHNY and CDR2 SVGAGI (reference sequence). Trimming cost V 6 bases and J 3 bases, with 16 bases left between them. The CDR3 coding sequence is TGTGCCAGCAGCGGCATGGGGGCGGGAACAGATACGCAGTATTTT. Its translation: CASSGMGAGTDTQYF.

This clonotype was counted at least ten times. The chain has TRBV7-2 and TRBJ1-2; D gene ambiguous. Per germline, CDR1 SGHTA and CDR2 FQGNSA. V lost 5 bases to trimming and J lost 8 bases, with 15 bases between them. There are 13 residues in the CDR3. This CDR3 is CASSSGGWGGYTF. The CDR3 bases are TGTGCCAGCAGCAGCGGTGGGTGGGGAGGCTACACCTTC.

The sample holds many counts of this clonotype. The V and J genes are TRBV7-2 and TRBJ2-7; 8 bases agree with TRBD1. V shed 2 bases and J 5 bases; nucleotides not matched to a gene: 5. CDR3 length: 14 residues. Germline assignment: CDR1 SGHTA and CDR2 FQGNSA. CDR3 region: CASSLQGARNEQYF. The CDR3 DNA sequence: TGTGCCAGCAGCTTACAGGGGGCGAGGAACGAGCAGTACTTC.

This clonotype occurred many times. V usage is TRBV7-2 and J usage is TRBJ2-7; the D is unclear. The CDR3 loop spans 15 amino acids. The germline V gene encodes CDR1 SGHTA and CDR2 FQGNSA. The ends were cut back, 2 bases at V and 5 bases at J, with 16 bases in the middle. CDR3: CASSLRQPSRNEQYF. The CDR3 DNA follows: TGTGCCAGCAGCTTAAGGCAGCCCTCTCGGAACGAGCAGTACTTC.

The rearrangement joins TRBV3-1 to TRBJ1-2; tentative D call: TRBD1 (5 bases). Germline V gene data show CDR1 as LGHDT and CDR2 as YNNKEL (reference sequence). Trimming stripped 0 bases from V and 6 bases from J, with 14 bases between. The CDR3 is made up of 15 amino acids. CDR3 sequence: CASSQEYEGPHGYTF. CDR3 nucleotide sequence: TGTGCCAGCAGCCAAGAATACGAGGGGCCCCATGGCTACACCTTC.

This clonotype occurred a few times. This chain joins TRBV2 and TRBJ2-2, with a weak D call TRBD1 (5 bases). Germline-derived CDR1 and CDR2 are SNHLY and FYNNEI. The CDR3 contains 15 residues. V was cut by 6 bases and J by 1 base, with 12 bases left in between. CDR3 amino acids: CASRWITGNTGELFF. The CDR3 coding sequence is TGTGCCAGCAGGTGGATTACAGGGAACACCGGGGAGCTGTTTTTT. The full variable domain, with the rest looked up from reference TRBV2 and TRBJ2-2, is EPEVTQTPSHQVTQMGQEVILRCVPISNHLYFYWYRQILGQKVEFLVSFYNNEISEKSEIFDDQFSVERPDGSNFTLKIRSTKLEDSAMYFCASRWITGNTGELFFGEGSRLTVL.

This clonotype was detected many times. V is TRBV20-1 and J is TRBJ1-2, with D hard to call. From germline, CDR1 is DFQATT and CDR2 SNEGSKA (reference sequence). V dropped 4 bases and J dropped 0 bases, with 9 bases sitting between them. The CDR3 is 13 amino acids. The CDR3 is CSATHTTNYGYTF. For the CDR3, the DNA is TGCAGTGCTACTCACACCACTAACTATGGCTACACCTTC.

This clonotype was observed at least ten times. The chain couples TRBV7-2 to TRBJ1-1, with D unresolved. The CDR3 runs to 15 residues. V was pared by 1 base and J by 6 bases, with 15 bases between. Germline V lookup: CDR1 SGHTA, CDR2 FQGNSA. The CDR3 DNA reads TGTGCCAGCAGCTTAGTAGGATCGAAGGAGGCTGAAGCTTTCTTT. It yields the protein CASSLVGSKEAEAFF.

This clonotype was detected many times. The chain carries TRBV11-3 and TRBJ2-5; the match to TRBD2 covers 10 bases. Germline CDR1 is SGHNT and CDR2 is YENEEA. Trimming cost V 4 bases and J 1 base; bases outside gene matches: 6. This CDR3 is built from 16 residues. The DNA of the CDR3 is TGTGCCAGCAGCTCCCGGACTAGCGGAGGCCAAGAGACCCAGTACTTC. Translated, it gives CASSSRTSGGQETQYF.

This clonotype was counted a few times. The J gene is TRBJ2-1, the V gene TRBV28, with 10 bases that match TRBD2. The junction had 12 bases not matched to a gene; V was cut back by 7 bases and J by 3 bases. The CDR3 covers 17 residues. Germline CDR1 is MDHEN and CDR2 is SYDVKM. The CDR3 is CASNLIAGGVGYNEQFF. The CDR3 DNA is TGTGCCAGCAACTTAATAGCGGGAGGTGTGGGCTACAATGAGCAGTTCTTC.

J is TRBJ1-4 and V is TRBV19, with no clear D. The CDR3 is made up of 15 amino acids. CDR1 and CDR2 (germline): LNHDA, SQIVND (reference sequence). V lost 6 bases, J lost 0 bases, and 11 bases lay in between. CDR3 DNA: TGTGCCAGTAGCCCTGCCGGGGCAACTAATGAAAAACTGTTTTTT. It specifies CASSPAGATNEKLFF.

Only one count was recorded for this clonotype. The V call is TRBV20-1, the J call TRBJ2-4; D possibly corresponds to TRBD2 (5 bases). Germline assignment: CDR1 DFQATT and CDR2 SNEGSKA (reference sequence). Trimming left V 5 bases short and J 6 bases short, with 17 bases between. The CDR3 sequence is 14 residues long. The CDR3 coding sequence is TGCAGTGCTGGCCTCAGTTGGGAGAGAAACATTCAGTACTTC. Its protein product is CSAGLSWERNIQYF.